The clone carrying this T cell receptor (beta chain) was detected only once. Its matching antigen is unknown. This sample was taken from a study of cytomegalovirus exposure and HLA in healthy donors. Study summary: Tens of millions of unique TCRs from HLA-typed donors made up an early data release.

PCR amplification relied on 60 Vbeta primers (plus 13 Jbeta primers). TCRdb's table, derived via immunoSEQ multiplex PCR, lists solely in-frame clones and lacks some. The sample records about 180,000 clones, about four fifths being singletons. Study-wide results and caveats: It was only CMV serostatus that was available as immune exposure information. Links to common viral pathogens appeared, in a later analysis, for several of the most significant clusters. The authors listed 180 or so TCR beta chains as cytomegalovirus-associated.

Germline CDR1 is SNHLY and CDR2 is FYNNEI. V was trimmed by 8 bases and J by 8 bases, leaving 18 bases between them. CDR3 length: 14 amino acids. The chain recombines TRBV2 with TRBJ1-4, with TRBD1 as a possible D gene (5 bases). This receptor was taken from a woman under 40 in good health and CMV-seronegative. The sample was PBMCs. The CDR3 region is CASLLGGWGEKLFF. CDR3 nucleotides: TGTGCCAGCTTGTTGGGAGGATGGGGCGAAAAACTGTTTTTT.